This T cell receptor beta chain was sequenced for a study of T-cell reconstitution after alpha-beta-depleted transplantation in children. Study-level results: It was surviving recipient T cells and thymic progenitors that gave some patients high TCRbeta diversity at day 60. In patients about two months after transplant, alpha-beta T cells reportedly arose from several hundred expanded graft clones. T-cell counts and diversity at one year post-transplant came mainly from newly produced T cells.

Preparation of the TCRbeta library involved a method that used unique molecular identifiers. TCRdb analysed the PCR reads with MiXCR anew, one entry per CDR3 protein. The sample has 600,000 to 800,000 distinct CDR3 sequences, approximately 14% seen once; the top ten hold 0.79%. This clonotype was seen repeatedly, ten times or more. Its antigen remains unidentified. CDR3 length: 13 amino acids. Germline V gene data show CDR1 as DFQATT and CDR2 as SNEGSKA (reference sequence). Deletions cut 5 bases from V and 7 bases from J, with 17 bases between. The chain links TRBV20-1 to TRBJ1-2, with a possible D match to TRBD1 (6 bases). The clonotype was recovered from a girl aged 2-10 years with congenital amegakaryocytic thrombocytopenia, due to receive a stem cell transplant. The input for sequencing was PBMCs, taken before TCRalphabeta/CD19-depleted stem cell transplant. The CDR3 coding sequence is TGCAGTGCTTCCCCGGGGGCTGGGAGTGGCTACACCTTC. Residues: CSASPGAGSGYTF.